A single sample is the source of the 19 T cell receptor beta chains below, sequenced in a study of radiotherapy plus CTLA-4 blockade in lung cancer. Libraries were prepared by immunoSEQ multiplex PCR; TCRdb keeps only in-frame clonotypes and omits some of them. The data show over 10,000 clones, under 90% seen once. This specimen consisted of peripheral blood, obtained from a patient treated with radiotherapy plus ipilimumab. The receptors derive from a human donor with non-small cell lung cancer that progressed on radiotherapy plus ipilimumab.

The chain couples TRBV6-9 to TRBJ2-3, with TRBD2 identical over 8 bases. Germline CDR1 MNHGY, CDR2 SVAAGI. This CDR3 has 16 residues. Trimming at V came to 4 bases and at J to 4 bases, leaving 10 bases not matched to a gene. CDR3 DNA sequence: TGTGCCAGCAGTTTCATGCCGGGACTAGGGGCAGATACGCAGTATTTT. Protein product: CASSFMPGLGADTQYF.

The chain's CDR3 is CASSLEGLNGYTF. For the CDR3, the DNA is TGTGCCAGCAGCTTAGAGGGTTTGAACGGCTACACCTTC. This chain uses TRBV7-8 with TRBJ1-2; D gene uncertain. This CDR3 spans 13 amino acids. Trimming stripped 1 base from V and 8 bases from J, with 11 bases between. Looked up from germline, CDR1 is SGHVS and CDR2 is FQNEAQ.

This sequence joins TRBV5-4 and TRBJ2-3; 7 bases map to TRBD2. V gave up 2 bases and J gave up 0 bases; unmatched junction bases: 6. Germline CDR1 SGHNT, CDR2 YYREEE (reference sequence). The CDR3 loop spans 16 amino acids. The CDR3 region is CASSFQLATSTDTQYF. CDR3 bases: TGTGCCAGCAGCTTTCAACTAGCGACTAGCACAGATACGCAGTATTTT.

Comment on this clone: A far more abundant clone sits one base away, making this likely a read error. The CDR3 nucleotides read TGTGCCAGCAGCCAAGACGGGCGCGAGCAGTACTTC. It specifies CASSQDGREQYF. This chain connects TRBV4-2 to TRBJ2-7; D unresolved. The germline gives CDR1 LGHNA, CDR2 YNFKEQ. The V gene lost 0 bases and the J gene lost 6 bases, with 6 bases spanning the gap. The CDR3 runs to 12 residues.

V and J are TRBV5-8 and TRBJ1-2; TRBD1 might be the D (5 bases). Trimming stripped 3 bases from V and 0 bases from J, with 15 bases between. CDR3 length: 16 amino acids. The V gene's germline CDR1 is SGHTS and CDR2 YDEGEE. The CDR3 region is CASSWAGTSANYGYTF. The DNA of the CDR3 is TGTGCCAGCAGCTGGGCCGGGACGTCGGCTAACTATGGCTACACCTTC.

This chain connects TRBV11-2 to TRBJ2-3, with a possible D match to TRBD2 (5 bases). CDR1 and CDR2 from the germline V gene are SGHAT and FQNNGV. The V gene lost 3 bases and the J gene lost 2 bases, with 12 bases spanning the gap. CDR3 length: 15 amino acids. CDR3 bases: TGTGCCAGCAGCTTGGGTCCGGGAACCACAGATACGCAGTATTTT. It yields the protein CASSLGPGTTDTQYF.

V and J are TRBV6-1 and TRBJ1-5; D is unclear. CDR1 MNHNS and CDR2 SASEGT come from the germline V gene. Trimming took off 3 bases at V and 0 bases at J, with 9 bases between the two ends. The CDR3 consists of 15 residues. The CDR3 is CASSDGQYSNQPQHF. CDR3 bases: TGTGCCAGCAGTGATGGGCAGTATAGCAATCAGCCCCAGCATTTT.

The chain couples TRBV6-6 to TRBJ2-2; D is possibly TRBD2 (6 bases). Between the trimmed V and J ends, which lost 7 bases and 1 base, there was a span of 10 bases. The CDR3 is made up of 14 amino acids. Germline CDR1 MNHNY, CDR2 SVGAGI (reference sequence). The DNA of the CDR3 is TGTGCCAGCAAAGCGCGGGGGAACACCGGGGAGCTGTTTTTT. As protein: CASKARGNTGELFF.

The CDR3 region is CASSARVGSNQPQHF. The CDR3 region has the DNA TGTGCCAGCAGTGCCAGGGTAGGAAGCAATCAGCCCCAGCATTTT. The rearrangement links TRBV2 to TRBJ1-5; possible D gene TRBD1, 5 bases. This CDR3 has 15 amino acids. In germline, CDR1 is SNHLY, CDR2 FYNNEI. The ends were cut back, 4 bases at V and 1 base at J, with 11 bases in the middle.

The chain has TRBV7-3 and TRBJ2-4, with a possible D match to TRBD2 (6 bases). Trimming pared 7 bases from V and 1 base from J, leaving 11 bases between. CDR1 is SGHTA, CDR2 FQGTGA, per germline. The CDR3 has 14 residues. As DNA, the CDR3 is TGTGCCAGCATGGTGGCGGGGGCCAAAAACATTCAGTACTTC. Translating gives CASMVAGAKNIQYF. The full variable domain, its missing parts supplied by reference TRBV7-3 and TRBJ2-4, is GAGVSQTPSNKVTEKGKYVELRCDPISGHTALYWYRQSLGQGPEFLIYFQGTGAADDSGLPNDRFFAVRPEGSVSTLKIQRTERGDSAVYLCASMVAGAKNIQYFGAGTRLSVL.

This chain links TRBV28 with TRBJ1-1, with D possibly matching TRBD1 (6 bases). Germline CDR1 and CDR2: MDHEN and SYDVKM. V was shortened by 5 bases and J by 7 bases, with 20 bases between the two germline ends. The CDR3 sequence is 15 residues long. The CDR3 sequence: CASSPQGKGNLEAFF. CDR3 sequence (DNA): TGTGCCAGCAGTCCACAGGGAAAGGGTAACCTTGAAGCTTTCTTT.

The CDR3 spells CATSTSRGANYGYTF. The CDR3 bases are TGTGCCACCAGCACTTCCCGGGGGGCTAACTATGGCTACACCTTC. This sequence joins TRBV15 and TRBJ1-2; D perhaps matches TRBD1 (5 bases). V lost 4 bases, J lost 0 bases, and 12 bases lay in between. This CDR3 contains 15 residues. Germline CDR1 and CDR2: LNHNV and YYDKDF (reference sequence).

The V and J genes are TRBV13 and TRBJ1-3; 7 nucleotides agree with TRBD1. The V gene end was trimmed by 4 bases and the J gene end by 0 bases; junction bases not matched to a gene: 6. This CDR3 spans 16 amino acids. Germline lookup yields CDR1 PRHDT and CDR2 FYEKMQ (reference sequence). The CDR3 loop is CASSWGQTSSGNTIYF. The DNA for the CDR3 is TGTGCCAGCAGCTGGGGACAGACAAGCTCTGGAAACACCATATATTTT.

V usage is TRBV5-1 and J usage is TRBJ1-1; possible D gene TRBD1, 5 bases. The CDR3 has 14 residues. Germline CDR1 is SGHRS and CDR2 is YFSETQ. Trimming removed 2 bases at V and 1 base at J, with 9 bases between. CDR3 in amino acids: CASSFGGTNTEAFF. Written as DNA, the CDR3 is TGCGCCAGCAGCTTCGGGGGGACGAACACTGAAGCTTTCTTT.

The V and J genes are TRBV6-1 and TRBJ1-1; 8 bases are shared with TRBD1. J lost 5 bases, V lost 6 bases, and 5 bases had no gene match. The CDR3 length is 13 residues. The germline V gene has CDR1 MNHNS and CDR2 SASEGT. CDR3 sequence reads: CASRDRVETEAFF. In DNA form, the CDR3 reads TGTGCCAGCAGGGACAGGGTTGAGACTGAAGCTTTCTTT.

This sequence joins TRBV5-1 and TRBJ1-1; 7 nucleotides agree with TRBD1. This CDR3 is built from 13 residues. Germline CDR1 and CDR2: SGHRS and YFSETQ. After removal of 4 bases from V and 7 bases from J, the junction contained 7 bases not matched to a gene. The CDR3 loop reads CASSTRGLDEAFF. The CDR3 nucleotides read TGCGCCAGCAGCACCAGGGGGTTGGATGAAGCTTTCTTT.

CDR3 residues: CASKAGTGINYGYTF. In DNA form, the CDR3 reads TGCGCCAGCAAGGCCGGGACAGGAATTAACTATGGCTACACCTTC. The chain uses TRBV4-1 and TRBJ1-2; 8 nucleotides align to TRBD1. The CDR3 is 15 amino acids. Trimming removed 7 bases from V and 1 base from J; junction bases left unmatched: 8. CDR1 and CDR2 from the germline V gene are MGHRA and YSYEKL.

The chain employs TRBV4-1 and TRBJ2-1; no clear D gene. The germline CDR1 and CDR2 sequences are MGHRA and YSYEKL. The CDR3 runs to 15 residues. V was shortened by 0 bases and J by 8 bases, with 14 bases between the two germline ends. The CDR3 protein is CASSQERASLDEQFF. CDR3 bases: TGCGCCAGCAGCCAAGAAAGAGCGAGCCTCGATGAGCAGTTCTTC.

This clone came up a few times. V and J are TRBV18 and TRBJ1-1, with 9 bases matching TRBD1. V trimming: 3 bases; J trimming: 6 bases; junction bases outside the gene matches: 11. Germline V gene lookup returns CDR1 KGHSH and CDR2 LQKENI. The CDR3 is 16 residues long. CDR3 nucleotide sequence: TGTGCCAGCTCACCTACCTTGGGACAGGGTACTCCTGAAGCTTTCTTT. Residues: CASSPTLGQGTPEAFF. Together with reference TRBV18 and TRBJ1-1, the CDR3 gives the full variable domain: NAGVMQNPRHLVRRRGQEARLRCSPMKGHSHVYWYRQLPEEGLKFMVYLQKENIIDESGMPKERFSAEFPKEGPSILRIQQVVRGDSAAYFCASSPTLGQGTPEAFFGQGTRLTVV.